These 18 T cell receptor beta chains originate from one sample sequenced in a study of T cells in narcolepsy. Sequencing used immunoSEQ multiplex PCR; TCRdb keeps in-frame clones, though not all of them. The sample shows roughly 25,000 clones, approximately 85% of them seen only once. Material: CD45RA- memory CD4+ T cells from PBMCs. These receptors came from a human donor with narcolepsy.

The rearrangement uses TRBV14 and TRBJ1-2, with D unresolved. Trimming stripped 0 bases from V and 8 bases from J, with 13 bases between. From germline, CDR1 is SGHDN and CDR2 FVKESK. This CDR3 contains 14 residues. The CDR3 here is CASSQDERSGGYTF. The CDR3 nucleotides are TGTGCCAGCAGCCAAGATGAAAGGTCGGGAGGCTACACCTTC.

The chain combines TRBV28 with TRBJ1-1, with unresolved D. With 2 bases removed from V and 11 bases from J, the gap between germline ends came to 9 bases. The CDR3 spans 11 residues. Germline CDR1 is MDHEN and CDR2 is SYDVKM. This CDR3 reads CASSLGRLAFF. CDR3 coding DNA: TGTGCCAGCAGTTTAGGCAGGCTGGCTTTCTTT.

CDR3 loop: CASSSRTSNEQFF. The CDR3 DNA reads TGTGCCAGCAGTTCCCGGACTAGCAATGAGCAGTTCTTC. The V and J genes are TRBV6-6 and TRBJ2-1; 7 nucleotides match TRBD2. The germline V gene encodes CDR1 MNHNY and CDR2 SVGAGI (reference sequence). After removal of 4 bases from V and 6 bases from J, the junction contained 3 bases not matched to a gene. This CDR3 has 13 residues.

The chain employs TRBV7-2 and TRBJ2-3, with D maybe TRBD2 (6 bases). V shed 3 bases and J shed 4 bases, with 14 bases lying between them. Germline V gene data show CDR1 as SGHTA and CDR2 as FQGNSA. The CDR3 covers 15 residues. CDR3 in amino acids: CASSLDGSFSDTQYF. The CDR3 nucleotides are TGTGCCAGCAGCTTGGACGGGAGTTTTTCAGATACGCAGTATTTT.

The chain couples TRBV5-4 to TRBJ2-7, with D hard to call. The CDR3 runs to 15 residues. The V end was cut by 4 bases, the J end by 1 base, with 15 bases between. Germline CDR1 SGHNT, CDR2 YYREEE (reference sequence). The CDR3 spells CASSPPGDLSYEQYF. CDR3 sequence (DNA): TGTGCCAGCAGCCCCCCCGGCGATCTATCCTACGAGCAGTACTTC.

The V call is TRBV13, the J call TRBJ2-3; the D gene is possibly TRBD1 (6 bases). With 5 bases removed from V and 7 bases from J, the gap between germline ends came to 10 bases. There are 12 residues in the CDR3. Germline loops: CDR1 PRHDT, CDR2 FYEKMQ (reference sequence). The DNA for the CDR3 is TGTGCCAGCAGCCGTACAGGGAATACGCAGTATTTT. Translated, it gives CASSRTGNTQYF. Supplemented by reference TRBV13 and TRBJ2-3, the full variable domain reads AAGVIQSPRHLIKEKRETATLKCYPIPRHDTVYWYQQGPGQDPQFLISFYEKMQSDKGSIPDRFSAQQFSDYHSELNMSSLELGDSALYFCASSRTGNTQYFGPGTRLTVL.

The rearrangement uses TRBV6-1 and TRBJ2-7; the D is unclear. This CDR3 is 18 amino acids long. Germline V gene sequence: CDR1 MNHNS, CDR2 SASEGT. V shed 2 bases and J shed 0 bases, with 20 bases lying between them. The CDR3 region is CASSELTQEKTSSYEQYF. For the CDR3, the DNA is TGTGCCAGCAGTGAACTTACGCAAGAAAAGACGAGCTCCTACGAGCAGTACTTC.

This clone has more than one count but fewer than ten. The CDR3 DNA reads TGTGCCAGCAGTTACTCGTATGAGGGGGCTAAACTGTTTTTT. This gives the protein CASSYSYEGAKLFF. The chain links TRBV6-5 to TRBJ1-4, with 7 nucleotides matching TRBD1. J was trimmed by 11 bases and V by 0 bases; bases with no gene match: 6. Per the germline V gene, CDR1 is MNHEY and CDR2 is SVGAGI. The CDR3 runs 14 residues.

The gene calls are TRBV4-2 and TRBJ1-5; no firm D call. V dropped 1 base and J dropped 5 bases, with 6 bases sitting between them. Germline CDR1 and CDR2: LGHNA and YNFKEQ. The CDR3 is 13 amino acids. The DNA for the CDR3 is TGTGCCAGCAGCCAAGCCACCGATCAGCCCCAGCATTTT. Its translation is CASSQATDQPQHF.

CDR3 residues: CASSVSGRATDTQYF. As DNA, the CDR3 is TGTGCCAGCAGTGTAAGCGGGAGGGCTACAGATACGCAGTATTTT. This chain joins TRBV6-1 and TRBJ2-3; 10 bases map to TRBD2. The CDR3 is 15 amino acids. Germline V gene data show CDR1 as MNHNS and CDR2 as SASEGT. Trimming took 4 bases from V and 3 from J; bases not matched to a gene: 4.

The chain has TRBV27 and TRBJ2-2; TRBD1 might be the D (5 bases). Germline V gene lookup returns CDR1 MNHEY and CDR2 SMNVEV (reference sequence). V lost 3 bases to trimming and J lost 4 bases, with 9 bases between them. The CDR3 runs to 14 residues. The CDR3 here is CASSFQGITGELFF. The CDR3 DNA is TGTGCCAGCAGTTTCCAGGGTATCACCGGGGAGCTGTTTTTT.

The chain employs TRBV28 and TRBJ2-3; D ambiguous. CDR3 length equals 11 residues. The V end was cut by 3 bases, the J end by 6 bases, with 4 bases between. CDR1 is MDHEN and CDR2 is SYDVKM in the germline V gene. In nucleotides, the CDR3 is TGTGCCAGCAGTTTTAGGGATACGCAGTATTTT. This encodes CASSFRDTQYF.

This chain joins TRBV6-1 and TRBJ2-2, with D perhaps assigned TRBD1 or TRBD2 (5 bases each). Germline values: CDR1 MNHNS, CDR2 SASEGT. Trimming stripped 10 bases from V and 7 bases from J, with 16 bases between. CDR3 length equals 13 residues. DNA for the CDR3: TGTGCCACGAAAAGAGGGGATTTCGGGGAGCTGTTTTTT. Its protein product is CATKRGDFGELFF.

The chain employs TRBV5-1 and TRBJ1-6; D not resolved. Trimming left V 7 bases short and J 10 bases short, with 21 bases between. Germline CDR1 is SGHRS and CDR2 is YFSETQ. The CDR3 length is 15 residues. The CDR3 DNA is TGCGCCAGCCGGACGTCTTCCCAGGCCGTCTCACCCCTCCACTTT. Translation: CASRTSSQAVSPLHF.

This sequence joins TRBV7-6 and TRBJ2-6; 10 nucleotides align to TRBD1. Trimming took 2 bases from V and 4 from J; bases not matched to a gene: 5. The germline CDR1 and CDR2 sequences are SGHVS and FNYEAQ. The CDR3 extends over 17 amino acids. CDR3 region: CASSLQTGGPGANVLTF. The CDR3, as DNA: TGTGCCAGCAGCTTACAGACAGGGGGCCCAGGGGCCAACGTCCTGACTTTC. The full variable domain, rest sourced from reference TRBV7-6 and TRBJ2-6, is GAGVSQSPRYKVTKRGQDVALRCDPISGHVSLYWYRQALGQGPEFLTYFNYEAQQDKSGLPNDRFSAERPEGSISTLTIQRTEQRDSAMYRCASSLQTGGPGANVLTFGAGSRLTVL.

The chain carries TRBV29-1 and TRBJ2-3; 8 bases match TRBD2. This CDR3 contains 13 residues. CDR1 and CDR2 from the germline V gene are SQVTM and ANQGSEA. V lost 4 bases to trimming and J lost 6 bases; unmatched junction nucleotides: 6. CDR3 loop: CSVGAGGLDTQYF. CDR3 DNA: TGCAGCGTTGGGGCGGGAGGTTTGGATACGCAGTATTTT.

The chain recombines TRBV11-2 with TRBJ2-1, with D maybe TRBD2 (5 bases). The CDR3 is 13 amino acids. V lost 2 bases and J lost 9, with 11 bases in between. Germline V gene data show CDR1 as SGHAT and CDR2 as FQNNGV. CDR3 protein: CASSLQTRGEQFF. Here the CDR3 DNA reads TGTGCCAGCAGCTTACAAACTAGAGGTGAGCAGTTCTTC.

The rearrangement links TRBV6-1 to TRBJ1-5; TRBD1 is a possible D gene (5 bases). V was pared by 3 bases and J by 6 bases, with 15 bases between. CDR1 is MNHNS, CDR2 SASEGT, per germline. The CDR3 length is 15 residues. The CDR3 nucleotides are TGTGCCAGCAGTGAGGGGGGAGGCAGATCTCAGCCCCAGCATTTT. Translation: CASSEGGGRSQPQHF.